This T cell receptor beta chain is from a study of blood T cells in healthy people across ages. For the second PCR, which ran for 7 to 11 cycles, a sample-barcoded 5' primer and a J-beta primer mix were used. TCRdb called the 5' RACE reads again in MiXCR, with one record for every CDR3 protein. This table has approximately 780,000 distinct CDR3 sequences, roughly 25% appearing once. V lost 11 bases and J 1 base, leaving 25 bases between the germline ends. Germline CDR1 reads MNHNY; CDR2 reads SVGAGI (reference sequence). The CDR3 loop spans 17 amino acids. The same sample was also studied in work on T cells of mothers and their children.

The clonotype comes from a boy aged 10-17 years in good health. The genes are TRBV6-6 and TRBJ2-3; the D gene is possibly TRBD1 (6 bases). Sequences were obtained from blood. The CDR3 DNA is TGTGCCTGCATGCTGGGAGCGCGGACAGCCCGCACAGATACGCAGTATTTT. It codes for CACMLGARTARTDTQYF.